What follows are 14 T cell receptor beta chains derived from one specimen sequenced in a study of glioma-infiltrating T cells after dendritic cell vaccination. The method was immunoSEQ multiplex PCR; TCRdb's version includes in-frame clones alone and lacks a portion of them. The table has fewer than 85,000 clones, around 86% seen once. This specimen consisted of blood, obtained before dendritic cell vaccination. The source is a human donor with glioblastoma.

This clone was picked up one time. The rearrangement links TRBV28 to TRBJ1-2; 8 nucleotides line up with TRBD1. Germline lookup yields CDR1 MDHEN and CDR2 SYDVKM. V trimming: 4 bases; J trimming: 8 bases; junction bases outside the gene matches: 3. The length of the CDR3 is 12 residues. The CDR3 DNA follows: TGTGCCAGCAGTTCGACAGGGGTCGGCTACACCTTC. This encodes CASSSTGVGYTF.

The gene calls are TRBV11-2 and TRBJ2-1; 7 bases are shared with TRBD1. V lost 3 bases and J lost 6; bases outside the gene matches: 8. Germline CDR1 reads SGHAT; CDR2 reads FQNNGV. The CDR3 runs 15 residues. The CDR3 DNA reads TGTGCCAGCAGCTTCCAAGGGGGCTCCATCAATGAGCAGTTCTTC. The encoded protein is CASSFQGGSINEQFF.

The chain employs TRBV29-1 and TRBJ1-1; 7 nucleotides align to TRBD1. V was pared by 6 bases and J by 1 base, with 11 bases of the junction left unmatched. CDR1 is SQVTM and CDR2 is ANQGSEA in the germline V gene. The length of the CDR3 is 15 residues. CDR3 nucleotides: TGCAGCGTCGTTTCATCCGGGACAGCGAACACTGAAGCTTTCTTT. Protein product: CSVVSSGTANTEAFF. Drawing the rest from reference TRBV29-1 and TRBJ1-1, the complete variable domain is SAVISQKPSRDICQRGTSLTIQCQVDSQVTMMFWYRQQPGQSLTLIATANQGSEATYESGFVIDKFPISRPNLTFSTLTVSNMSPEDSSIYLCSVVSSGTANTEAFFGQGTRLTVV.

This clone was recorded a few times. The rearrangement uses TRBV6-1 and TRBJ1-5; a possible D gene is TRBD1 (6 bases). V was trimmed by 3 bases and J by 2 bases, leaving 11 bases between them. Looked up from germline, CDR1 is MNHNS and CDR2 is SASEGT. The CDR3 runs to 15 residues. Here the CDR3 DNA reads TGTGCCAGCAGTGACCCAGGGGAAGGCAATCAGCCCCAGCATTTT. Its translation: CASSDPGEGNQPQHF.

CDR3 coding DNA: TGTGCCAGCAGCTTAGCTCGGGGTAGCTCCTACAATGAGCAGTTCTTC. Its protein product is CASSLARGSSYNEQFF. The rearrangement joins TRBV7-2 to TRBJ2-1; the D gene is possibly TRBD2 (5 bases). This CDR3 is 16 amino acids long. V was cut by 0 bases and J by 0 bases, with 9 bases left in between. CDR1 is SGHTA, CDR2 FQGNSA, per germline.

V and J are TRBV2 and TRBJ2-7, with 7 bases identical to TRBD2. V was pared by 10 bases and J by 4 bases, with 10 bases of the junction left unmatched. This CDR3 is 13 amino acids long. Germline V lookup: CDR1 SNHLY, CDR2 FYNNEI. CDR3 region: CATASGRGYEQYF. The DNA of the CDR3 is TGTGCCACCGCTAGCGGACGGGGTTACGAGCAGTACTTC.

The rearrangement joins TRBV27 to TRBJ1-2; D perhaps matches TRBD1 (5 bases). The germline CDR1 and CDR2 sequences are MNHEY and SMNVEV (reference sequence). V was trimmed by 3 bases and J by 4 bases, leaving 15 bases between them. The CDR3 length is 15 residues. The CDR3 is CASSFSPGGFYGYTF. CDR3 DNA sequence: TGTGCCAGCAGTTTTAGCCCGGGGGGGTTCTATGGCTACACCTTC.

This clone was seen a few times. J is TRBJ2-1 and V is TRBV6-6; 7 bases fit TRBD1. The CDR3 runs 15 residues. From germline, CDR1 is MNHNY and CDR2 SVGAGI (reference sequence). V dropped 6 bases and J dropped 0; count of bases not matched to a gene: 5. The CDR3 here is CASSPDRVSYNEQFF. The CDR3 nucleotides are TGTGCCAGCAGCCCCGACAGGGTCTCCTACAATGAGCAGTTCTTC.

The genes are TRBV5-4 and TRBJ1-6; 7 nucleotides agree with TRBD1. Germline trimming cut 2 bases from V and 7 bases from J; bases unmatched to any gene: 6. The CDR3 is made up of 15 amino acids. CDR1 is SGHNT, CDR2 YYREEE, per germline (reference sequence). The CDR3 DNA reads as TGTGCCAGCAGCTTACCGGGACAGAGCAATTCACCCCTCCACTTT. Its translation: CASSLPGQSNSPLHF.

The CDR3 nucleotides read TGCGCCAGCAGCTTGGAGGCAGGGACCTACGAGCAGTACTTC. Its translation is CASSLEAGTYEQYF. The J gene is TRBJ2-7, the V gene TRBV5-1; D is possibly TRBD1 (5 bases). Germline CDR1 reads SGHRS; CDR2 reads YFSETQ. CDR3 length: 14 amino acids. V lost 0 bases to trimming and J lost 2 bases, with 9 bases between them.

This chain joins TRBV4-1 and TRBJ2-3, with D unresolved. V lost 0 bases, J lost 1 base, and 23 bases lay in between. The V gene's germline CDR1 is MGHRA and CDR2 YSYEKL. CDR3 length: 20 amino acids. CDR3 residues: CASSQDLVVLSTSGTDTQYF. The CDR3, as DNA: TGCGCCAGCAGCCAAGATTTGGTTGTGTTGAGCACTTCGGGCACAGATACGCAGTATTTT.

This rearrangement joins TRBV6-5 to TRBJ1-2; D is ambiguous. The CDR3 spans 13 residues. Trimming took off 7 bases at V and 0 bases at J, with 9 bases between the two ends. Germline V CDR1 and CDR2: MNHEY, SVGAGI. CDR3 loop: CASKEQTNYGYTF. The CDR3 nucleotides read TGTGCCAGCAAGGAACAGACTAACTATGGCTACACCTTC.

The genes are TRBV7-9 and TRBJ1-2; D may be TRBD1 (6 bases). Germline V gene sequence: CDR1 SEHNR, CDR2 FQNEAQ (reference sequence). This CDR3 has 15 residues. V lost 5 bases and J lost 2, with 15 bases in between. Here the CDR3 reads CASSGRTEPNYGYTF. For the CDR3, the DNA is TGTGCCAGCAGCGGTAGGACAGAACCGAACTATGGCTACACCTTC.

The genes are TRBV10-1 and TRBJ1-4; 11 bases align to TRBD1. V was clipped by 6 bases and J by 7 bases; unmatched bases: 13. The CDR3 length is 17 residues. CDR1 is WNHNN and CDR2 is SYGVQD in the germline V gene (reference sequence). CDR3 DNA: TGCGCCAGCAGAAGAAGAGACTGGGACAGGGGGTTTGAAAAACTGTTTTTT. Amino acids: CASRRRDWDRGFEKLFF.